This T cell receptor (beta chain) was profiled in a study of blood T cell repertoires in COVID-19 (dated by TCRdb to between 2020 and 2021). Notes on the research overall: The collaborator samples originated in the United States, Italy and Spain and spanned the acute and convalescent phases of COVID-19. The prospective study material was composed of cDNA or gDNA derived from T cells, B-cell-depleted T cells, or PBMCs. Deeply sampled blood TCRbeta repertoires from subjects exposed to, actively infected with, or recovered from COVID-19 were included in the dataset. The repertoires were released in a freely available public database meant as a resource for research on the immune response to SARS-CoV-2. Samples came from the ongoing ImmuneRACE study (first 160 participants) plus 1,254 subjects from 6 global collaborators. The sample metadata nearly always contained a de-identified subject ID, COVID-19 status, age in years and sex. Where HLA class I and class II types were available, the types were taken from metadata supplied by the sample provider, not from assay-based typing.

The collaborating institutions used their own protocols to collect whole blood in K2EDTA tubes. For TCRbeta analysis, collaborators shipped samples as frozen whole blood, isolated PBMCs, or DNA extracted from either of those sample types. The germline V gene encodes CDR1 SGHDT and CDR2 YYEEEE. There are 15 amino acids in the CDR3, from cysteine to phenylalanine inclusive. The only DNA kept is the CDR3, 45 bases in frame from the first base. V trim: 0 bases; J trim: 6 bases; unmatched bases: 7. To note about this clone: Its antigen has not been determined. No quality values exist for individual bases; no much larger clone is one base distant.

The study at large found these results: The quantity of clinical and demographic metadata differed by source and by participant and was supplied without curation.

TCRbeta CDR3 regions were amplified from genomic DNA using the immunoSEQ Assay, a bias-controlled multiplex PCR. The authors' pipeline ran thus. The number of nucleated cells in each sample was estimated from the amplification of reference gene primers within the assay. Sequence reads were collapsed and filtered to measure the absolute abundance of every unique TCRbeta CDR3 rearrangement. For each sample, productive Simpson clonality was calculated as the square root of Simpson's diversity index over productive rearrangements. The table comes from immuneACCESS by way of TCRdb, which keeps in-frame sequences with V and J called. Part of the clones is missing from these tables; in studies checked, under half for an unresolved V gene and the rest for unknown reasons. Clonal size and the V and J genes are those of that table, whereas D and trimming came from the DNA. The sample yields about 58,000 clones; around 89% were counted once. The ten largest make up around an eighth of the sample.

Sequenced input: peripheral blood. The origin of this receptor is a man aged 60 to 75 with active COVID-19. Recombination linked TRBV5-6 to TRBJ2-3, and TRBD2 matches 7 of the central bases. The DNA sequence follows: TGTGCCAGCAGCTTGGGCGGGGGTACCCTCGATACGCAGTATTTT. Its protein product is CASSLGGGTLDTQYF.